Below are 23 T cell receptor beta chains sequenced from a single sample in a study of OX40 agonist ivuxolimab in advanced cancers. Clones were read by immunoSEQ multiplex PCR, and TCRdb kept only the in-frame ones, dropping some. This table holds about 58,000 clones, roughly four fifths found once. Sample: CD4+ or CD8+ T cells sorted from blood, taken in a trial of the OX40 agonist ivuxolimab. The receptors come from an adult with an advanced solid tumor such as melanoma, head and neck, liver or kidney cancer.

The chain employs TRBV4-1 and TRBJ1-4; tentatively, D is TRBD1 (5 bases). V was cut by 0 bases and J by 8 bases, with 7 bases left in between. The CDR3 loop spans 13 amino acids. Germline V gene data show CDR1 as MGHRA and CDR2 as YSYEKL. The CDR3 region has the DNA TGCGCCAGCAGCCAAGAGGGACTCGAAAAACTGTTTTTT. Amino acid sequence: CASSQEGLEKLFF.

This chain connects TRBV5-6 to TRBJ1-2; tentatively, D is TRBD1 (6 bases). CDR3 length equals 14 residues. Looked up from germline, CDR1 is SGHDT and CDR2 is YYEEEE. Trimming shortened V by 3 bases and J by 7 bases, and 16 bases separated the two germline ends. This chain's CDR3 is CASSSWVRRGGYTF. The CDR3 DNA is TGTGCCAGCAGCTCCTGGGTACGCAGGGGTGGCTACACCTTC. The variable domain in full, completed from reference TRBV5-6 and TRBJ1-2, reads DAGVTQSPTHLIKTRGQQVTLRCSPKSGHDTVSWYQQALGQGPQFIFQYYEEEERQRGNFPDRFSGHQFPNYSSELNVNALLLGDSALYLCASSSWVRRGGYTFGSGTRLTVV.

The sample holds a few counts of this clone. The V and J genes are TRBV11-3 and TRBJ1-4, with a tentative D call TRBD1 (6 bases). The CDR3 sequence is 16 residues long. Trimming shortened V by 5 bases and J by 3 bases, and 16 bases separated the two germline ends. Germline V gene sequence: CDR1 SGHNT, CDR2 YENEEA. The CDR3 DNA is TGTGCCAGCAGCCACAAACAGGGCCTGGCTAATGAAAAACTGTTTTTT. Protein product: CASSHKQGLANEKLFF. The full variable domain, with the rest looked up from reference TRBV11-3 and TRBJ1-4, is EAGVVQSPRYKIIEKKQPVAFWCNPISGHNTLYWYLQNLGQGPELLIRYENEEAVDDSQLPKDRFSAERLKGVDSTLKIQPAELGDSAVYLCASSHKQGLANEKLFFGSGTQLSVL.

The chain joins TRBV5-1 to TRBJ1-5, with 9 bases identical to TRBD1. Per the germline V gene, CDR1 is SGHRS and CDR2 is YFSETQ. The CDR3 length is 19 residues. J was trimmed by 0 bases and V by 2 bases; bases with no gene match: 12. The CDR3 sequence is CASSLKRDRVRYSNQPQHF. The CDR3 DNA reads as TGCGCCAGCAGCTTAAAAAGGGACAGGGTCCGATATAGCAATCAGCCCCAGCATTTT.

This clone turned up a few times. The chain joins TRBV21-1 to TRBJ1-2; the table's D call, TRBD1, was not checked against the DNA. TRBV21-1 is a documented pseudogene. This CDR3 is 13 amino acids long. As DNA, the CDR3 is TGTGCCAGCAGCAAAGTACAGGGCTATGGCTACACCTTC. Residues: CASSKVQGYGYTF.

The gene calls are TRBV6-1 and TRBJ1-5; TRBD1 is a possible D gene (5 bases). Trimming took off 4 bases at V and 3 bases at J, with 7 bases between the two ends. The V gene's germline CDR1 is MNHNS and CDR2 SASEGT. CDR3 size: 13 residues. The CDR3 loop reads CASSAGFNQPQHF. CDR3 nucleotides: TGTGCCAGCAGTGCAGGGTTCAATCAGCCCCAGCATTTT.

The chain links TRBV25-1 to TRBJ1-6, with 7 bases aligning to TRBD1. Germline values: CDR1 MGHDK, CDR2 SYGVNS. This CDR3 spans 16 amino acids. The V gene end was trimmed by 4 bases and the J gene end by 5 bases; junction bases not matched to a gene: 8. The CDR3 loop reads CASSGSQGTDNSPLHF. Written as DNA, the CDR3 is TGTGCCAGCAGTGGTTCACAGGGGACGGATAATTCACCCCTCCACTTT. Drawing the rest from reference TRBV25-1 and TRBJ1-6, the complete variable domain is EADIYQTPRYLVIGTGKKITLECSQTMGHDKMYWYQQDPGMELHLIHYSYGVNSTEKGDLSSESTVSRIRTEHFPLTLESARPSHTSQYLCASSGSQGTDNSPLHFGNGTRLTVT.

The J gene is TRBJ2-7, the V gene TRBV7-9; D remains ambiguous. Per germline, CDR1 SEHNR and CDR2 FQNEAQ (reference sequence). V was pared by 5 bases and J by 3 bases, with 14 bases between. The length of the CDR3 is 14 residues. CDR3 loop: CASSLEQNGYEQYF. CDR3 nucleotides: TGTGCCAGCAGCCTCGAGCAAAACGGCTACGAGCAGTACTTC.

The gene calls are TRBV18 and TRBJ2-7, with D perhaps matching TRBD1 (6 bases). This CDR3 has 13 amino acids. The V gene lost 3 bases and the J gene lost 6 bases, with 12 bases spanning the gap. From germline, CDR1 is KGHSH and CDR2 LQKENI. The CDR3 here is CASSPLPDSEQYF. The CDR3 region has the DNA TGTGCCAGCTCACCCTTGCCGGACAGCGAGCAGTACTTC.

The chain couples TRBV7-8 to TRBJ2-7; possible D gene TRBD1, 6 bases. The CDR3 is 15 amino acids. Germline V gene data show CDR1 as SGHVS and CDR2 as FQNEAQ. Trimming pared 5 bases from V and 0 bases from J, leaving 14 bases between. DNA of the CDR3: TGTGCCAGCAGCACCCAGCGGACAGCCTCCTACGAGCAGTACTTC. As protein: CASSTQRTASYEQYF.

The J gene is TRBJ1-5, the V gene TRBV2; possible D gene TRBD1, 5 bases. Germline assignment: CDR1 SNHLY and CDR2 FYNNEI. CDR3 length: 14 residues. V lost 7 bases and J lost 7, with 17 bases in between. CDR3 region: CASKGPQGGQPQHF. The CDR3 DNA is TGTGCCAGCAAAGGACCTCAGGGTGGGCAGCCCCAGCATTTT.

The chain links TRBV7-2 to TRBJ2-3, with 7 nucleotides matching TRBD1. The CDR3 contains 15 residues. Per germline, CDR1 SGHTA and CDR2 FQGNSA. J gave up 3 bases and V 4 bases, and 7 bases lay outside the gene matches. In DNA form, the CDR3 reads TGTGCCAGCAGCTCCTGGGGACAGAGAACAGATACGCAGTATTTT. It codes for CASSSWGQRTDTQYF.

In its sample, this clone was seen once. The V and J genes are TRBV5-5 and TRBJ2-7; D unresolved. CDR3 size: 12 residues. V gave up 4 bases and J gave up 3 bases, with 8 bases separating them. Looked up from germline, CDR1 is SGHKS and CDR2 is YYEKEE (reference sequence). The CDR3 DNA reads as TGTGCCAGCAGCCCCAATTACTACGAGCAGTACTTC. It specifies CASSPNYYEQYF.

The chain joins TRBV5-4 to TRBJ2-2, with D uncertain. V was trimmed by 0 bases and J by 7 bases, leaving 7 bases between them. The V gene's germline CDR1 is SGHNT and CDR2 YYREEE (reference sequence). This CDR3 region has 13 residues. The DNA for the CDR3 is TGTGCCAGCAGCTTGGGTGGAATCGGGGAGCTGTTTTTT. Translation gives CASSLGGIGELFF. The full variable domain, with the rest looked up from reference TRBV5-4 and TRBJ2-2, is ETGVTQSPTHLIKTRGQQVTLRCSSQSGHNTVSWYQQALGQGPQFIFQYYREEENGRGNFPPRFSGLQFPNYSSELNVNALELDDSALYLCASSLGGIGELFFGEGSRLTVL.

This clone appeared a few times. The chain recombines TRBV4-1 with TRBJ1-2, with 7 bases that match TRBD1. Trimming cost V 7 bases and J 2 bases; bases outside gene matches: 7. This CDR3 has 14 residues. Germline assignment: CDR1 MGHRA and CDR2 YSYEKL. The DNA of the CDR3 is TGCGCCAGCATGGGTCAGGGGGAAAACTATGGCTACACCTTC. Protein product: CASMGQGENYGYTF.

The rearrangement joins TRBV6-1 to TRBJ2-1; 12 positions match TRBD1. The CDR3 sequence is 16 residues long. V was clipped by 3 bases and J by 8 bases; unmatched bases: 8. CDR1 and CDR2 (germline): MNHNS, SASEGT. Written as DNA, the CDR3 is TGTGCCAGCAGTGATGCCGGGACAGGGGGCAGGGATGAGCAGTTCTTC. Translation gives CASSDAGTGGRDEQFF.

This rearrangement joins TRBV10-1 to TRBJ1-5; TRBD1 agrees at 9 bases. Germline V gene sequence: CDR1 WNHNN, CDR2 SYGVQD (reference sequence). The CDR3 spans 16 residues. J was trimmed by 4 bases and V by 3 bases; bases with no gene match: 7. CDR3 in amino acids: CASSEGTGTRNQPQHF. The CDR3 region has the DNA TGCGCCAGCAGTGAAGGGACAGGGACCCGGAATCAGCCCCAGCATTTT.

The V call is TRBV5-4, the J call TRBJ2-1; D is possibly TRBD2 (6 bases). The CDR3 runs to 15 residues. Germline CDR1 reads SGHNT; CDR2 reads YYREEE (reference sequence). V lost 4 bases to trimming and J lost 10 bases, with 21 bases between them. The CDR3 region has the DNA TGTGCCAGCAGCGACGGGGGACGAGGGGCAGGCGAGCAGTTCTTC. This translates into CASSDGGRGAGEQFF.

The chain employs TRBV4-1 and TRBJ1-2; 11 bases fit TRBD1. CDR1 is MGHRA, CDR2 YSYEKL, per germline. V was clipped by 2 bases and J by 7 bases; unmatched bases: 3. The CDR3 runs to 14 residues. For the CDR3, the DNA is TGCGCCAGCAGCCAAATAGGGACAGGGGGTGGCTACACCTTC. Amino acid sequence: CASSQIGTGGGYTF.

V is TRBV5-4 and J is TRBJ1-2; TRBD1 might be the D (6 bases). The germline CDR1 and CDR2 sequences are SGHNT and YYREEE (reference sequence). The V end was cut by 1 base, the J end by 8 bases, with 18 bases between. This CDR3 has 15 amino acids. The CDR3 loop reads CASSLPGQRELGYTF. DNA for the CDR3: TGTGCCAGCAGCTTGCCGGGACAAAGAGAGCTGGGCTACACCTTC.

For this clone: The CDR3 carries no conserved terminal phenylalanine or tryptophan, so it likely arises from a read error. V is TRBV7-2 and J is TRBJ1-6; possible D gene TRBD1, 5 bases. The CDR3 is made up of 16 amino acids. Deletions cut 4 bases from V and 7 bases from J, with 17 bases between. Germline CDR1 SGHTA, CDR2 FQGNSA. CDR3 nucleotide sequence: TGTGCCAGCAGCTCCCGGTCAGGGATGCGAAATTCACCCCTCCACCTT. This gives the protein CASSSRSGMRNSPLHL.

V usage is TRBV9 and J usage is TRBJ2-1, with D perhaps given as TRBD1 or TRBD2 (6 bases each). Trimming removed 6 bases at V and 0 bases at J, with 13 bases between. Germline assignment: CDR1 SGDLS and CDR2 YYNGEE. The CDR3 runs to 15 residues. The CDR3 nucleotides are TGTGCCAGCACCTCGGGGGCCTCCTCCTACAATGAGCAGTTCTTC. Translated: CASTSGASSYNEQFF.

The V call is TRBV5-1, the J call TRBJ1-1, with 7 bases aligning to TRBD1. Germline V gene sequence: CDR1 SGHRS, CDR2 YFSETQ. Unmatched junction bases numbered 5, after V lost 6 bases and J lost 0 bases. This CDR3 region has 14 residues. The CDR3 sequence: CASTRQGMNTEAFF. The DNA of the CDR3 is TGCGCCAGCACCAGACAGGGAATGAACACTGAAGCTTTCTTT.